What follows are 20 T cell receptor beta chains derived from one specimen sequenced in a study of blood T cell repertoires in COVID-19. Profiled with immunoSEQ multiplex PCR; TCRdb holds only in-frame clones, not every one. This table has about 240,000 clones, 75% to 85% appearing once. Sequencing was performed on peripheral blood. The receptor set was obtained from a woman of 80 years or more with COVID-19, enrolled during active disease.

In its sample, this clone was seen once. This chain links TRBV11-1 with TRBJ1-6; 9 bases are shared with TRBD1. After removal of 2 bases from V and 7 bases from J, the junction contained 3 bases not matched to a gene. Germline CDR1 and CDR2: SGHAT and FQDESV (reference sequence). This CDR3 spans 15 amino acids. CDR3 DNA sequence: TGTGCCAGCAGCTTAAGGACAGGGGTAAATTCACCCCTCCACTTT. Translation: CASSLRTGVNSPLHF.

The chain recombines TRBV19 with TRBJ1-6; 7 nucleotides align to TRBD1. The CDR3 totals 16 residues. Germline V gene data show CDR1 as LNHDA and CDR2 as SQIVND (reference sequence). V lost 4 bases to trimming and J lost 0 bases; unmatched junction nucleotides: 3. CDR3 DNA sequence: TGTGCCAGTAGTAGGAGGGACAGCTCCTATAATTCACCCCTCCACTTT. This codes for CASSRRDSSYNSPLHF.

The chain couples TRBV11-3 to TRBJ2-1; D is undetermined. Trimming left V 4 bases short and J 8 bases short, with 9 bases between. CDR3 length: 12 residues. The V gene's germline CDR1 is SGHNT and CDR2 YENEEA. For the CDR3, the DNA is TGTGCCAGCAGCTCAAACCAGGATGAGCAGTTCTTC. This gives the protein CASSSNQDEQFF.

J is TRBJ1-2 and V is TRBV2; perhaps TRBD1 as D (5 bases). Trimming took 6 bases from V and 4 from J, leaving 15 bases between them. The germline CDR1 and CDR2 sequences are SNHLY and FYNNEI. This CDR3 spans 14 amino acids. This CDR3 reads CASSILTASYGYTF. The CDR3 DNA reads TGTGCCAGCAGCATCCTGACAGCGAGCTATGGCTACACCTTC.

The chain is built from TRBV7-2 and TRBJ1-3, with 8 bases lining up with TRBD1. J gave up 2 bases and V 2 bases, and 8 bases lay outside the gene matches. The CDR3 contains 17 residues. Per the germline V gene, CDR1 is SGHTA and CDR2 is FQGNSA. This chain's CDR3 is CASSLFKSRGPGNTIYF. CDR3 sequence (DNA): TGTGCCAGCAGCTTATTTAAGAGCAGGGGGCCTGGAAACACCATATATTTT.

A remark on this clone: At the DNA level, this CDR3 is encoded by other sequences in the same sample as well. The rearrangement links TRBV28 to TRBJ1-5; D might be TRBD1 (6 bases). The germline CDR1 and CDR2 sequences are MDHEN and SYDVKM. The CDR3 totals 14 residues. Trimming pared 6 bases from V and 2 bases from J, leaving 11 bases between. The CDR3 nucleotides read TGTGCCAGCAGCCTGAGACAGGGCAATCAGCCCCAGCATTTT. Its protein product is CASSLRQGNQPQHF.

This clone was observed at least ten times. The chain recombines TRBV5-1 with TRBJ1-2; perhaps TRBD1 as D (6 bases). The CDR3 covers 14 residues. CDR1 is SGHRS and CDR2 is YFSETQ in the germline V gene. V lost 3 bases and J 4 bases, leaving 13 bases between the germline ends. The CDR3 DNA sequence: TGCGCCAGCAGCTCCTCGGGACATGTCTATGGCTACACCTTC. It is translated as CASSSSGHVYGYTF.

As DNA, the CDR3 is TGTGCCAGCAGCCAAGGTCCGACAGGTGGCTACACCTTC. Amino acid sequence: CASSQGPTGGYTF. The chain combines TRBV3-1 (or the pseudogene TRBV3-2) with TRBJ1-2; tentatively, D is TRBD1 (6 bases). In germline, CDR1 is LGHDT, CDR2 YNNKEL (reference sequence). The CDR3 has 13 residues. Trimming took off 1 base at V and 7 bases at J, with 10 bases between the two ends.

This clone was seen a single time. The V and J genes are TRBV5-4 and TRBJ1-1; TRBD1 agrees at 11 bases. Germline V gene data show CDR1 as SGHNT and CDR2 as YYREEE (reference sequence). V dropped 6 bases and J dropped 5; count of bases not matched to a gene: 9. This CDR3 contains 15 residues. The CDR3, as DNA: TGTGCCAGCAATTTGGGGACAGGGGGGAATACTGAAGCTTTCTTT. This gives the protein CASNLGTGGNTEAFF.

This clone was seen a handful of times. The chain has TRBV5-1 and TRBJ2-1, with 8 nucleotides matching TRBD2. V was pared by 5 bases and J by 7 bases, with 17 bases of the junction left unmatched. The germline CDR1 and CDR2 sequences are SGHRS and YFSETQ. The CDR3 has 17 amino acids. The CDR3 sequence: CASRSGIRPRGGNEQFF. CDR3 nucleotides: TGCGCCAGCAGGTCCGGGATCAGACCACGGGGGGGAAATGAGCAGTTCTTC.

The CDR3 nucleotides read TGTGCCAGCAGCCTCCTCCCCGGGGAATACTCTGGAAACACCATATATTTT. It encodes CASSLLPGEYSGNTIYF. The chain employs TRBV4-2 and TRBJ1-3; D gene uncertain. V lost 4 bases to trimming and J lost 0 bases, with 16 bases between them. The CDR3 extends over 17 amino acids. The germline V gene has CDR1 LGHNA and CDR2 YNFKEQ.

The chain links TRBV3-1 (or the pseudogene TRBV3-2) to TRBJ1-2; TRBD1 matches at 8 bases. In germline, CDR1 is LGHDT, CDR2 YNNKEL (reference sequence). CDR3 length equals 11 residues. V dropped 8 bases and J dropped 4; count of bases not matched to a gene: 0. The CDR3 bases are TGTGCCAGCGGGACAGGCTATGGCTACACCTTC. Residues: CASGTGYGYTF.

The chain combines TRBV9 with TRBJ2-1; possible D gene TRBD1, 6 bases. The germline V gene has CDR1 SGDLS and CDR2 YYNGEE. This CDR3 is built from 15 residues. The V and J ends lost 3 bases and 3 bases respectively, with 13 bases between them. The CDR3 bases are TGTGCCAGCAGCGCAACACAGGGTAGCTACAATGAGCAGTTCTTC. This encodes CASSATQGSYNEQFF.

CDR3 DNA: TGCGCCAGCAGCCAAGATAGGGGACAGACCAACTTAAAACTGTTTTTT. As protein: CASSQDRGQTNLKLFF. The chain is built from TRBV4-1 and TRBJ1-4; the match to TRBD1 covers 7 bases. This CDR3 contains 16 residues. The ends lost 0 bases at V and 10 bases at J; junction bases unmatched: 11. Germline V gene lookup returns CDR1 MGHRA and CDR2 YSYEKL.

The V and J genes are TRBV18 and TRBJ1-2, with 7 bases lining up with TRBD1. CDR1 KGHSH and CDR2 LQKENI come from the germline V gene. The V gene end was trimmed by 6 bases and the J gene end by 8 bases; junction bases not matched to a gene: 9. This CDR3 has 13 residues. CDR3 amino acids: CASSSQGGGGYTF. CDR3 nucleotides: TGTGCCAGCTCCTCGCAGGGGGGCGGCGGCTACACCTTC.

This clone was counted once. In nucleotides, the CDR3 is TGTGCCAGCAGTGGAGGGCCTGGGGCCAACGTCCTGACTTTC. Translating it yields CASSGGPGANVLTF. The rearrangement uses TRBV2 and TRBJ2-6; possible D gene TRBD2, 5 bases. There are 14 residues in the CDR3. CDR1 is SNHLY, CDR2 FYNNEI, per germline. The V end lost 4 bases, the J end lost 2 bases, and 6 bases lay between the germline ends.

This chain links TRBV18 with TRBJ2-7; a possible D gene is TRBD1 (5 bases). Germline CDR1 reads KGHSH; CDR2 reads LQKENI. Trimming took 5 bases from V and 6 from J, leaving 17 bases between them. This CDR3 is 14 amino acids long. The CDR3 sequence is CASSSLEGDAEQYF. CDR3 sequence (DNA): TGTGCCAGCTCATCCTTAGAAGGGGATGCCGAGCAGTACTTC.

The chain recombines TRBV19 with TRBJ2-6; D might be TRBD1 (6 bases). V lost 5 bases and J lost 1, with 15 bases in between. The germline V gene has CDR1 LNHDA and CDR2 SQIVND (reference sequence). The CDR3 has 17 residues. CDR3 region: CASSPRDTASGANVLTF. The CDR3 DNA reads TGTGCCAGTAGTCCCCGGGACACCGCTTCTGGGGCCAACGTCCTGACTTTC.

The rearrangement links TRBV2 to TRBJ1-4; possible D gene TRBD1, 5 bases. CDR1 is SNHLY, CDR2 FYNNEI, per germline. This CDR3 contains 12 residues. Trimming left V 8 bases short and J 6 bases short, with 10 bases between. In DNA form, the CDR3 reads TGTGCCAGCTGCCAGGGTTATGAAAAACTGTTTTTT. This gives the protein CASCQGYEKLFF.

This clone appeared a few times. The V call is TRBV6-5, the J call TRBJ1-2; the D is unclear. Trimming took off 5 bases at V and 4 bases at J, with 17 bases between the two ends. The length of the CDR3 is 15 residues. Germline V gives CDR1 MNHEY, CDR2 SVGAGI. The CDR3 DNA is TGTGCCAGCAGTCCAAATCCCGCTGGCGGCTATGGCTACACCTTC. Translated: CASSPNPAGGYGYTF.